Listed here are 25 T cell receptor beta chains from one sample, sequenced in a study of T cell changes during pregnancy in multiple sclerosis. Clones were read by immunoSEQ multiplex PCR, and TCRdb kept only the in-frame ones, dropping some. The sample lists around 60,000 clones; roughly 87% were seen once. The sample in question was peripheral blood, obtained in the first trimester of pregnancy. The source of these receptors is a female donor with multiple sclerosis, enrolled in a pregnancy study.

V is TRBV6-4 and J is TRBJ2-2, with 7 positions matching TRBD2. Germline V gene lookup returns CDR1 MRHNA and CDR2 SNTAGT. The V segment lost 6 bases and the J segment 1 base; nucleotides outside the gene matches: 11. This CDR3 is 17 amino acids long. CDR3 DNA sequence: TGTGCCAGCAGCGGACTATCGGCTAGCGGGAACACCGGGGAGCTGTTTTTT. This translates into CASSGLSASGNTGELFF.

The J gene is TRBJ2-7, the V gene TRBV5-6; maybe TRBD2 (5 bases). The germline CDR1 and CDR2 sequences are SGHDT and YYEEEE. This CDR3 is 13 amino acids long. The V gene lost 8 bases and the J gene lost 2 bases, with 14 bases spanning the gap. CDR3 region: CASSSFRTYEQYF. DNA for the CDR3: TGTGCCAGTTCTAGCTTCCGTACCTACGAGCAGTACTTC.

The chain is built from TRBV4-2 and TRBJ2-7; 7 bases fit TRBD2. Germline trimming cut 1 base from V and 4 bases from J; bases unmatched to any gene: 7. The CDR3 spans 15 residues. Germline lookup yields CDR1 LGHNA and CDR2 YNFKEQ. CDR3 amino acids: CASSQGTMGGYEQYF. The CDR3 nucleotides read TGTGCCAGCAGCCAAGGGACAATGGGAGGGTACGAGCAGTACTTC.

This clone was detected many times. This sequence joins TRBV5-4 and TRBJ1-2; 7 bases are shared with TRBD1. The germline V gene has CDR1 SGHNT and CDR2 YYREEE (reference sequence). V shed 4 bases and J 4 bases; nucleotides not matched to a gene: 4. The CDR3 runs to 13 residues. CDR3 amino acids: CASSGDSSYGYTF. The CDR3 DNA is TGTGCCAGCAGCGGGGACAGCTCCTATGGCTACACCTTC.

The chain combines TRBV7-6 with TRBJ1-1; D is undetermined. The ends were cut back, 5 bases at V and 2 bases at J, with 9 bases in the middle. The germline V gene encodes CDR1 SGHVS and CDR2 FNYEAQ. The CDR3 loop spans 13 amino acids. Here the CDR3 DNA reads TGTGCCAGCAGCCCAACGGGAAACACTGAAGCTTTCTTT. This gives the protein CASSPTGNTEAFF.

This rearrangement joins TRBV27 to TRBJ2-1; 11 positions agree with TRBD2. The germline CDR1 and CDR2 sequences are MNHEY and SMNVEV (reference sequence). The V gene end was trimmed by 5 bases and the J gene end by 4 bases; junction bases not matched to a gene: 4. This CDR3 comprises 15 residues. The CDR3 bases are TGTGCCAGCAGTCCGGGACTAGCGGTATACAATGAGCAGTTCTTC. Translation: CASSPGLAVYNEQFF.

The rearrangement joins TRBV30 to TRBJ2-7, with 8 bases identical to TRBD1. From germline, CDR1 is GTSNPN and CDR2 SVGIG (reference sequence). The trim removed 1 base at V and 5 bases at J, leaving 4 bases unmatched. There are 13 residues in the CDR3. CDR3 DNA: TGTGCCTGGAGTGGACAGGGGACACACGAGCAGTACTTC. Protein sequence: CAWSGQGTHEQYF.

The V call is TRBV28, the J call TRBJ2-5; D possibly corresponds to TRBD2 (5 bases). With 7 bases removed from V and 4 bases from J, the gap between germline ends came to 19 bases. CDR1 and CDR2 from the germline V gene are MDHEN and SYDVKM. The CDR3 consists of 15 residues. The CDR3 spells CASKFPGKLGETQYF. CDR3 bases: TGTGCCAGCAAATTCCCCGGAAAACTAGGAGAGACCCAGTACTTC.

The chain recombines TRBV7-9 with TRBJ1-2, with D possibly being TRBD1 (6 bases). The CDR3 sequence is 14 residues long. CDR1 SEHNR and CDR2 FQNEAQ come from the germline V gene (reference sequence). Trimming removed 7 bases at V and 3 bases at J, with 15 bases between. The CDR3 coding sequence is TGTGCCAGCACCTGGGGGGGGCTCGACTATGGCTACACCTTC. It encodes CASTWGGLDYGYTF. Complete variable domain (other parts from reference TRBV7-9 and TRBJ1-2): DTGVSQNPRHKITKRGQNVTFRCDPISEHNRLYWYRQTLGQGPEFLTYFQNEAQLEKSRLLSDRFSAERPKGSFSTLEIQRTEQGDSAMYLCASTWGGLDYGYTFGSGTRLTVV.

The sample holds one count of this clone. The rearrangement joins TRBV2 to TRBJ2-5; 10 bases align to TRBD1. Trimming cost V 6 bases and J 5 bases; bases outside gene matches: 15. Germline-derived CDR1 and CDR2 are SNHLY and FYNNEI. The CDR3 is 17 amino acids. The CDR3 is CASSSDRGEYSEETQYF. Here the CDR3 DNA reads TGTGCCAGCAGCTCGGACAGGGGGGAATACTCGGAGGAGACCCAGTACTTC.

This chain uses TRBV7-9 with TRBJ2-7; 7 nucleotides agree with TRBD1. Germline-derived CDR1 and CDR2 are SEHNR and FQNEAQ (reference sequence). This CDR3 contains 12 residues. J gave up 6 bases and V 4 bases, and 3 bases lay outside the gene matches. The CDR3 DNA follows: TGTGCCAGCAGCTACGGACAGGCCGAGCAGTACTTC. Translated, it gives CASSYGQAEQYF.

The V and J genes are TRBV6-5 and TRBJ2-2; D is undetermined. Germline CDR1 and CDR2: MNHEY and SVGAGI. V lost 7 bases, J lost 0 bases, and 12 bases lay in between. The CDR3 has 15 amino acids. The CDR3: CASTPATTNTGELFF. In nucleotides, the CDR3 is TGTGCCAGCACTCCCGCGACAACGAACACCGGGGAGCTGTTTTTT.

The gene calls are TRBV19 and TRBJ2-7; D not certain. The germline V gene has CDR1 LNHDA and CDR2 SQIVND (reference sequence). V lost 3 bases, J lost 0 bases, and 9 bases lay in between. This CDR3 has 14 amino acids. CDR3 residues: CASSIDTFSYEQYF. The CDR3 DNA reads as TGTGCCAGTAGTATCGATACTTTCTCCTACGAGCAGTACTTC.

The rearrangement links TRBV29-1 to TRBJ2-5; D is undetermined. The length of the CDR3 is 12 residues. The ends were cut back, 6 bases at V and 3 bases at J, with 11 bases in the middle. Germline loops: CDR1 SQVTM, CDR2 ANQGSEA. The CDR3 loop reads CSVGPSEETQYF. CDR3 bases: TGCAGCGTGGGCCCCTCAGAAGAGACCCAGTACTTC.

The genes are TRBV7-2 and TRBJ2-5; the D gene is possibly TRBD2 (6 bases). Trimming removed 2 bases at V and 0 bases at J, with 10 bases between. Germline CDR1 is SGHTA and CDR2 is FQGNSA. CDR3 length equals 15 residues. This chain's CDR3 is CASSLLRLDQETQYF. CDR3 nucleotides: TGTGCCAGCAGCTTATTAAGACTAGACCAAGAGACCCAGTACTTC.

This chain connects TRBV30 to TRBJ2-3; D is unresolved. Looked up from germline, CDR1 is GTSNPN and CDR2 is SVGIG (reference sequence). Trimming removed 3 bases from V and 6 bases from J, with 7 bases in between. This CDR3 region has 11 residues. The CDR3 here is CAWRVEDTQYF. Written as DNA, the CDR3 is TGTGCCTGGAGGGTGGAGGATACGCAGTATTTT.

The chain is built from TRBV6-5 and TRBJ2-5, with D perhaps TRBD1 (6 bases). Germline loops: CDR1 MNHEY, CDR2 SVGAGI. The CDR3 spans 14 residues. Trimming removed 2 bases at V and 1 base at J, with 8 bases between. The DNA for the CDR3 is TGTGCCAGCAGTTACGCGACAGGCCAAGAGACCCAGTACTTC. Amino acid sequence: CASSYATGQETQYF.

CDR3 sequence reads: CASSFERANYGYTF. The CDR3 nucleotides read TGTGCCAGCAGTTTCGAGAGGGCTAACTATGGCTACACCTTC. V usage is TRBV28 and J usage is TRBJ1-2; no definite D call. This CDR3 comprises 14 residues. V lost 3 bases, J lost 0 bases, and 8 bases lay in between. Germline V CDR1 and CDR2: MDHEN, SYDVKM.

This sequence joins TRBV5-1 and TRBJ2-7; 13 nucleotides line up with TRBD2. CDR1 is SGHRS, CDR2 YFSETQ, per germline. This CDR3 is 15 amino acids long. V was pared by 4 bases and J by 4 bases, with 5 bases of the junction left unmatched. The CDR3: CASSPRTSGSYEQYF. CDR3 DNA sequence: TGCGCCAGCAGCCCTAGGACTAGCGGGAGTTACGAGCAGTACTTC.

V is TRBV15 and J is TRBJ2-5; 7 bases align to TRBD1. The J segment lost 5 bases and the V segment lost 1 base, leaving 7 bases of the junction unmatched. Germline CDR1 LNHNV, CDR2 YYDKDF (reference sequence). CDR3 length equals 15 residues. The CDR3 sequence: CATSRARDRGETQYF. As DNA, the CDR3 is TGTGCCACCAGCAGAGCGAGGGACAGAGGGGAGACCCAGTACTTC.

CDR3 residues: CASSVGNQPQHF. The CDR3 nucleotides are TGTGCCAGCAGCGTCGGCAATCAGCCCCAGCATTTT. The genes are TRBV9 and TRBJ1-5; no reliable D call. The germline V and J ends were trimmed by 2 bases and 2 bases, with 2 bases remaining between them. The CDR3 spans 12 residues. Germline values: CDR1 SGDLS, CDR2 YYNGEE.

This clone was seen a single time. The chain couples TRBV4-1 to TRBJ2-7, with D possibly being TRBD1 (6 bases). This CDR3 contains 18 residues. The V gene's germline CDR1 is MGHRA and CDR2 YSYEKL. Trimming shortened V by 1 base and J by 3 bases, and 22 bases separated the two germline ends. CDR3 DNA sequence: TGCGCCAGCAGCCAAGGCGATCTACAACAGGGTAGTGTCTACGAGCAGTACTTC. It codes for CASSQGDLQQGSVYEQYF.

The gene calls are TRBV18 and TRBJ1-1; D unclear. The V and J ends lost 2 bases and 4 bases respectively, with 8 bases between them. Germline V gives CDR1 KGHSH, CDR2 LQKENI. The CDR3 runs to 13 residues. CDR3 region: CASSPSGRTEAFF. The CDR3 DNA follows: TGTGCCAGCTCACCATCAGGTCGCACTGAAGCTTTCTTT.

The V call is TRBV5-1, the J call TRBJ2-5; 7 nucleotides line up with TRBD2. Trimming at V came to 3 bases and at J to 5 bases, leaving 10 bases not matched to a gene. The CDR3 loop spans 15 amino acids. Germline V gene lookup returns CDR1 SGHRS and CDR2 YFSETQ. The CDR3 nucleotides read TGCGCCAGCAGCTCGCGACCAGGGAGGGAGGAGACCCAGTACTTC. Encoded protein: CASSSRPGREETQYF.

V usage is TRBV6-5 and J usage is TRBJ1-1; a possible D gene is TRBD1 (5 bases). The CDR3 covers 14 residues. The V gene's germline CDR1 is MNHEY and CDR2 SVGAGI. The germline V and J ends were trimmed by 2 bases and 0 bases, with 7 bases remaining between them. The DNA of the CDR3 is TGTGCCAGCAGTTACGGGGCAGTGAACACTGAAGCTTTCTTT. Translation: CASSYGAVNTEAFF.